The sequence of this TCR beta chain was determined in a study of blood T cells in healthy people across ages. General study points: In older individuals, TCR beta diversity per million T cells was lower, falling roughly linearly with age. Percentage of naive T cells showed a strong correlation with TCR beta diversity.

Next came a second PCR, run for roughly 6 to 11 cycles, which used a sample-barcoded 5' primer along with a J-beta primer mix. TCRdb passed the 5' RACE reads through MiXCR, listing each CDR3 protein once. The table has roughly 800,000 distinct CDR3 sequences, about three fifths seen once; the top ten hold around 22%. Points on this clonotype: What it binds is unknown.

This CDR3 is built from 11 residues. V dropped 5 bases and J dropped 7 bases, with 9 bases sitting between them. The V gene's germline CDR1 is SEHNR and CDR2 FQNEAQ (reference sequence). This clonotype was sampled from a man aged 25-40 years in good health. The specimen was blood. The J gene is TRBJ2-7, the V gene TRBV7-9; D gene uncertain. The CDR3 spells CASSPLGEQYF. CDR3 nucleotides: TGTGCCAGCAGCCCTCTGGGGGAGCAGTACTTC.